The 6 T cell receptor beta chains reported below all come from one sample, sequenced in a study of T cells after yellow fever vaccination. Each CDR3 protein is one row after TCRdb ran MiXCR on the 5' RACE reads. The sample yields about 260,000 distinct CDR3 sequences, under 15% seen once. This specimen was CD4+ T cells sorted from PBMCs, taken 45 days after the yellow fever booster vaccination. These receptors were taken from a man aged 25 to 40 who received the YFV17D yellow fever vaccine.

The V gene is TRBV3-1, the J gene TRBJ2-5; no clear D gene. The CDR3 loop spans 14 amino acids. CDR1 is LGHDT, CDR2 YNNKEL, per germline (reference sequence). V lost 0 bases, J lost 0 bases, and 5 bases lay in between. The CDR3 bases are TGTGCCAGCAGCCAAGAGCCGTACCAAGAGACCCAGTACTTC. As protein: CASSQEPYQETQYF.

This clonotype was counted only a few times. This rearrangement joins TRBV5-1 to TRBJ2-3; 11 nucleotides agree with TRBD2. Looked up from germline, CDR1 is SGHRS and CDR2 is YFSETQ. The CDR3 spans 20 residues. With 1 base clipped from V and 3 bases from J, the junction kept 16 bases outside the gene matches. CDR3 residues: CASSLKATHSGRAGTDTQYF. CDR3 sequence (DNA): TGCGCCAGCAGCTTGAAGGCCACCCATAGCGGGAGGGCCGGGACAGATACGCAGTATTTT.

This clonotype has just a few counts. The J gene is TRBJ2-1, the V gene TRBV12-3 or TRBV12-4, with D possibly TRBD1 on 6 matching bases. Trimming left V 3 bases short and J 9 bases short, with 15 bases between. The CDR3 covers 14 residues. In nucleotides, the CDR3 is TGTGCCAGCAGTTTCGACCAGGGGTTTCGTGAGCAGTTCTTC. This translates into CASSFDQGFREQFF.

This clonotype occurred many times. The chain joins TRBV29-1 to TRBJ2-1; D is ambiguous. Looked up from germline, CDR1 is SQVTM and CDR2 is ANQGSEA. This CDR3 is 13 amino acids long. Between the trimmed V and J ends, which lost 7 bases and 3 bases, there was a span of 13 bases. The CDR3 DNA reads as TGCAGCGCTGCTATCAACAGCTACAATGAGCAGTTCTTC. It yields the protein CSAAINSYNEQFF.

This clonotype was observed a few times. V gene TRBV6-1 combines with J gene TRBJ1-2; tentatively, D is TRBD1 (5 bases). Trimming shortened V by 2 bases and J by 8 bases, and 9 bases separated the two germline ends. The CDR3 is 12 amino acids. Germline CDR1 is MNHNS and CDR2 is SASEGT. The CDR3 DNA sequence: TGTGCCAGCAGTGAAACCCAGGGAGGCTACACCTTC. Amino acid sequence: CASSETQGGYTF.

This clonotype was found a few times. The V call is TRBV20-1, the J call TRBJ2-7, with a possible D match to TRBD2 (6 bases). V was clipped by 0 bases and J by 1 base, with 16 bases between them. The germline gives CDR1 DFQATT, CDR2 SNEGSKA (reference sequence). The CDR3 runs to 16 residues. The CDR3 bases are TGCAGTGCTAGAGATCCCGCGAGGGGAGGTTCCTACGAGCAGTACTTC. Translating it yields CSARDPARGGSYEQYF.